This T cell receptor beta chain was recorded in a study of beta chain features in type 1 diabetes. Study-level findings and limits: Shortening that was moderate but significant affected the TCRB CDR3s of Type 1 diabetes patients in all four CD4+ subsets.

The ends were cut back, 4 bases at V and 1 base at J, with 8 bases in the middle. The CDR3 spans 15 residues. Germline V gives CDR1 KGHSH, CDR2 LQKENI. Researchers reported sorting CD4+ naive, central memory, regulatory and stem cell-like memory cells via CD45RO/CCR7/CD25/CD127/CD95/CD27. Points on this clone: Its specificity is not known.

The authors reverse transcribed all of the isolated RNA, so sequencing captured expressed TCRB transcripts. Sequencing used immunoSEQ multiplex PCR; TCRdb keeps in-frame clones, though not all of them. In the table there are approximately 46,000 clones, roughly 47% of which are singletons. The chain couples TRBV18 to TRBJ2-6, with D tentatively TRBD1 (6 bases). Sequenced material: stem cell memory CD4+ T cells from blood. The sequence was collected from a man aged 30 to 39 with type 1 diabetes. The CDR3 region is CASSQQGSGANVLTF. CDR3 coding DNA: TGTGCCAGCTCACAACAGGGTTCTGGGGCCAACGTCCTGACTTTC.